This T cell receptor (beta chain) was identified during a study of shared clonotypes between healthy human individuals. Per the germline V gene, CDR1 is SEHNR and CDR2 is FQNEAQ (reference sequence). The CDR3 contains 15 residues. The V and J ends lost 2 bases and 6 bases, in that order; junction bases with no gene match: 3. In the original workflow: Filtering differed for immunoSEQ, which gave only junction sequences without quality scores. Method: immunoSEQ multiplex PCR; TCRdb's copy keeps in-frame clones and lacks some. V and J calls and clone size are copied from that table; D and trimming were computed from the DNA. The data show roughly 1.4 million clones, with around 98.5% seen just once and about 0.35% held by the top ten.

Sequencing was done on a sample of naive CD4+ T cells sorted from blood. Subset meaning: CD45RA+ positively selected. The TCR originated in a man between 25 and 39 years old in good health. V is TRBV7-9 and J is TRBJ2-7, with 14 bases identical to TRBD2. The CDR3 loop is CASSLWGLAGVEQYF. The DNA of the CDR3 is TGTGCCAGCAGCTTATGGGGACTAGCGGGAGTCGAGCAGTACTTC.